This TCR beta chain was sequenced for a study of CD8 T cells in Susac syndrome. CDR1 and CDR2 from the germline V gene are KGHDR and SFDVKD. The CDR3 has 13 amino acids. V lost 7 bases and J 5 bases, leaving 14 bases between the germline ends. With random hexamers, 0.5 to 1 ug RNA was reverse transcribed. The amplification used immunoSEQ multiplex PCR on TCR beta CDR3; it spanned 54 Vbeta and 13 Jbeta. TCRdb reprocessed the immunoSEQ multiplex PCR reads via MiXCR and lists one record per CDR3 protein. The table lists about 200,000 distinct CDR3 sequences, about 95% of them singletons. Sequencing input: CD4+ T cells from PBMCs. The chain has TRBV24-1 and TRBJ2-7; D call uncertain. The sequence derives from a human donor with multiple sclerosis. The CDR3 loop is CATRAPYTHEQYF. The CDR3 DNA reads TGTGCCACCAGGGCCCCTTATACCCACGAGCAGTACTTC.